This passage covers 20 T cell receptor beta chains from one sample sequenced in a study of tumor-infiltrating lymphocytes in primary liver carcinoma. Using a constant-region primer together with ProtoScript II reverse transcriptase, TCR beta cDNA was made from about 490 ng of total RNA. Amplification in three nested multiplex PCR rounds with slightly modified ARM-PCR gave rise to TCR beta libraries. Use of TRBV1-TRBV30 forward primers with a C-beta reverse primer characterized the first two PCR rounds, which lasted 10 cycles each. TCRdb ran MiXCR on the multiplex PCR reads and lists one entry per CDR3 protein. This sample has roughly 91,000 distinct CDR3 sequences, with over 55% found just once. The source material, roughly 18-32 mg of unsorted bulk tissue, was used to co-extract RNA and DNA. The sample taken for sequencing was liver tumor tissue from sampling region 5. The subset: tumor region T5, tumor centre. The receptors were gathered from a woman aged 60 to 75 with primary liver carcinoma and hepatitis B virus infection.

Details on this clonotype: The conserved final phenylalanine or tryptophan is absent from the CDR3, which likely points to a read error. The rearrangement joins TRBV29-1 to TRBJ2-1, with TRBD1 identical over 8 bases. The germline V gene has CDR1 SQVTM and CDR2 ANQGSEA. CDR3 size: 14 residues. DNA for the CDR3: TGCAGTGGGAGGACAGGGCGACCCTACAATAAGCAGTTCCTC. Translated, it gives CSGRTGRPYNKQFL.

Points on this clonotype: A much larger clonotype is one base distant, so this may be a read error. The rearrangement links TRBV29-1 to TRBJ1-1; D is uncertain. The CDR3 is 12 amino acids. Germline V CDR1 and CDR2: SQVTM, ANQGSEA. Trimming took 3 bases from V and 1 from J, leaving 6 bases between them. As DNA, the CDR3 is TGCAGCGTTGAGAGACGGAACACTGAAGCTTTCTTT. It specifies CSVERRNTEAFF.

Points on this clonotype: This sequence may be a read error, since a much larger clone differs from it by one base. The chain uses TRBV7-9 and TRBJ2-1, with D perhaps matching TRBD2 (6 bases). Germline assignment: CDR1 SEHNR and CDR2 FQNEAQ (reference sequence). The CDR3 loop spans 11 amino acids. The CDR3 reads CVSSGRVEQFF. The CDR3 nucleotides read TGTGTCAGCTCCGGGAGAGTTGAGCAGTTCTTC. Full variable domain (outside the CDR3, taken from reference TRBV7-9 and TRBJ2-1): DTGVSQNPRHKITKRGQNVTFRCDPISEHNRLYWYRQTLGQGPEFLTYFQNEAQLEKSRLLSDRFSAERPKGSFSTLEIQRTEQGDSAMYLCVSSGRVEQFFGPGTRLTVL.

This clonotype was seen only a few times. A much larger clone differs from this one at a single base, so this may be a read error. The CDR3, as DNA: TGTGCCAGCAGCTCCCGCTGGGACCCGGACAATGAGCAGCTCTTC. Protein sequence: CASSSRWDPDNEQLF. J is TRBJ2-1 and V is TRBV5-4; D assignment may be TRBD1 or TRBD2 (5 bases each). CDR1 and CDR2 (germline): SGHNT, YYREEE (reference sequence). This CDR3 is built from 15 residues.

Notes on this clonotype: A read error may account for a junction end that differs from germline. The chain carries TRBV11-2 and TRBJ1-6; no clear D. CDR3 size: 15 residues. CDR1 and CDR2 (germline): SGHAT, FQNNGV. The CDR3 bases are TGTGCCAGCAACCTAGAAGTGGCAGCTATCTCACCGCTCCACTTT. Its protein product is CASNLEVAAISPLHF.

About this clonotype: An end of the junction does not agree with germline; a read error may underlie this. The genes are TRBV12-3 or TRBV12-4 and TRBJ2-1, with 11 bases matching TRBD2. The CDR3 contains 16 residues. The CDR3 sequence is CAGSISGTSGDNEQFF. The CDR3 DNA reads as TGTGCCGGCAGTATTTCAGGGACTAGCGGAGACAATGAGCAGTTCTTC.

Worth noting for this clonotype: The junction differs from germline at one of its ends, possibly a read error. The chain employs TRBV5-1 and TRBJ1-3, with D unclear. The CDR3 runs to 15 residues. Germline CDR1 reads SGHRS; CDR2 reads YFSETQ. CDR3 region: CASSSGRSSGITIYF. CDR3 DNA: TGCGCGAGCAGCTCCGGACGTAGCTCTGGAATCACCATATATTTT.

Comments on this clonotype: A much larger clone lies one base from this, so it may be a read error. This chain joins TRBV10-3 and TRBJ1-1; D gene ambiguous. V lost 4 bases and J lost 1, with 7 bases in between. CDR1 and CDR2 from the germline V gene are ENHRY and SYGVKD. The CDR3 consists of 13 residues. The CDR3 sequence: CAISAGENTEAFF. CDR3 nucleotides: TGTGCCATCAGTGCAGGAGAGAACACTGAAGCTTTCTTT.

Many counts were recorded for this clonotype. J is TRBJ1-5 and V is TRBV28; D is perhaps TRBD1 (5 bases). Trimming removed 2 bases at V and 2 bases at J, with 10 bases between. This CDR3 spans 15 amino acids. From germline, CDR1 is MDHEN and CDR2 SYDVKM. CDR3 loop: CASSLGGAGNQPQHF. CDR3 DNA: TGTGCCAGCAGTTTAGGGGGAGCGGGCAATCAGCCCCAGCATTTT.

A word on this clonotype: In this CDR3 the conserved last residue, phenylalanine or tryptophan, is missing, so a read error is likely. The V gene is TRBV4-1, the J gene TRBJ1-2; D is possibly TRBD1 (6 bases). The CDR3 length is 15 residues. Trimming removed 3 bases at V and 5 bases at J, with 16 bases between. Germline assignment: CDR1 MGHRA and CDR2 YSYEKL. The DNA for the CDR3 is TGCGCCAGCAGCCACACCGGGACATGGAATTATGGCTACACCCTC. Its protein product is CASSHTGTWNYGYTL.

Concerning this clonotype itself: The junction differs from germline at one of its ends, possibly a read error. CDR3 in amino acids: CANSPRQGTDSPLHF. In nucleotides, the CDR3 is TGTGCCAACTCACCACGACAGGGGACGGATTCACCCCTCCACTTT. The V and J genes are TRBV18 and TRBJ1-6, with 8 bases that match TRBD1. The germline V gene encodes CDR1 KGHSH and CDR2 LQKENI. The CDR3 consists of 15 residues.

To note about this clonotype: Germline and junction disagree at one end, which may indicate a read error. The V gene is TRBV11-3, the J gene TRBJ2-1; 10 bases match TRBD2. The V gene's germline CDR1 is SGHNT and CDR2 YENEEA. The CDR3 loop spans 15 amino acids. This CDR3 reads CASSLGTSGKLELSF. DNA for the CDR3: TGCGCCAGCAGCTTAGGAACTAGCGGGAAGCTTGAGCTGTCCTTC.

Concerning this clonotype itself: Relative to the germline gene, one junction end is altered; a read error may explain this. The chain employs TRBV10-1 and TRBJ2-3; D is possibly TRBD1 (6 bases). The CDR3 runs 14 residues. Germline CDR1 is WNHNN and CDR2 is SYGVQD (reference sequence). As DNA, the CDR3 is TGCGCCACCGCTGGAGAAAGGGACACAAATACGCAGTATTTT. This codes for CATAGERDTNTQYF.

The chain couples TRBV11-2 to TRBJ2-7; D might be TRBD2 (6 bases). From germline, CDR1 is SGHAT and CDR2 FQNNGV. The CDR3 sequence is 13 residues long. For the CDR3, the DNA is TGTGTCAGTAGCTTAGATTGGAGGGACGAGCAGTACTTC. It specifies CVSSLDWRDEQYF.

In DNA form, the CDR3 reads TGTGCCAGCAGCATTAGCGGGATCTCCTACAATGAGCAGTTCTTC. Its translation is CASSISGISYNEQFF. This chain connects TRBV9 to TRBJ2-1; TRBD2 matches 8 bases. CDR1 is SGDLS, CDR2 YYNGEE, per germline. Unmatched junction bases numbered 3, after V lost 4 bases and J lost 0 bases. The CDR3 is 15 residues long.

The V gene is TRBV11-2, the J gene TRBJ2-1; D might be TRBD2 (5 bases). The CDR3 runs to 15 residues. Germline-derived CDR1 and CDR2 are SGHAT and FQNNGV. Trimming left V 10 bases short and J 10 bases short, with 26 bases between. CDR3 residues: CATSLTSPYTGEQFF. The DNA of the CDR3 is TGTGCCACTAGCTTAACATCACCGTACACGGGGGAGCAGTTCTTC. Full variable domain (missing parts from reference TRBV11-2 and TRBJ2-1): EAGVAQSPRYKIIEKRQSVAFWCNPISGHATLYWYQQILGQGPKLLIQFQNNGVVDDSQLPKDRFSAERLKGVDSTLKIQPAKLEDSAVYLCATSLTSPYTGEQFFGPGTRLTVL.

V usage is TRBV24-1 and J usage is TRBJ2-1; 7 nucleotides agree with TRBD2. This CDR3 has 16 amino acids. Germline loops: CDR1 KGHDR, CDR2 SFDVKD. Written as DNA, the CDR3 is TGTCCTACCAGTGCCACCGACGGCGGGAGTTACAATGAGCAGTTCTTC. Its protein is CPTSATDGGSYNEQFF.

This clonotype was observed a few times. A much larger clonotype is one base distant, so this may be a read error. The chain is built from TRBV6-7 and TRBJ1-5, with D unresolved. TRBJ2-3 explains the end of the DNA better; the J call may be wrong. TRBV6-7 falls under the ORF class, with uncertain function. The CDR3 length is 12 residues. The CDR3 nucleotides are TGTGCCAGCAGTTACGGGAATCAGCCCCAGTATTTT. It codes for CASSYGNQPQYF.

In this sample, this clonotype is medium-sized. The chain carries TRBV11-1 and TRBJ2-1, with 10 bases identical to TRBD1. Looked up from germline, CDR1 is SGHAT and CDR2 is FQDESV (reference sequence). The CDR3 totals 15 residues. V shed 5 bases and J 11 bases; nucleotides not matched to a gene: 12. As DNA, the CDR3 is TGTGCCAGCAGCCAGAGAACCGGGACAGGGGTTCAGCAGTTCTTC. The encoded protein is CASSQRTGTGVQQFF. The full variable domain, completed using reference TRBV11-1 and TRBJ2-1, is EAEVAQSPRYKITEKSQAVAFWCDPISGHATLYWYRQILGQGPELLVQFQDESVVDDSQLPKDRFSAERLKGVDSTLKIQPAELGDSAMYLCASSQRTGTGVQQFFGPGTRLTVL.

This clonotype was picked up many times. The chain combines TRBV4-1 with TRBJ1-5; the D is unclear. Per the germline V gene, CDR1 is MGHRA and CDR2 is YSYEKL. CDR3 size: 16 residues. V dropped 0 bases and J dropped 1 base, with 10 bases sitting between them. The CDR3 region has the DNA TGCGCCAGCAGCCAAGATGGCATACCCAGCAATCAGCCCCAGCATTTT. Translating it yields CASSQDGIPSNQPQHF.